This T cell receptor (beta chain) originates from a study of cytomegalovirus exposure and HLA in healthy donors. Trimming stripped 0 bases from V and 1 base from J, with 12 bases between. The length of the CDR3 is 16 residues. The V gene's germline CDR1 is SGDLS and CDR2 YYNGEE. The PCR was carried out with 60 Vbeta primers and 13 Jbeta primers. Generated by immunoSEQ multiplex PCR, the TCRdb table keeps only in-frame clones and is missing some. The top ten hold about 2% of the sample, which has 110,000 to 150,000 clones, around 9.6% seen once. Findings and limits, study-wide: Available immune exposure information covered CMV serostatus only.

There are a few counts of this clone. What it binds is not known. Source material: PBMCs. This chain joins TRBV9 and TRBJ2-3; a weak D match, TRBD2 (7 bases). The clonotype comes from a male donor in good health and CMV-seronegative. The DNA of the CDR3 is TGTGCCAGCAGCGTAGTCCGGGGGGCTCGCACAGATACGCAGTATTTT. It codes for CASSVVRGARTDTQYF.